Listed here are 23 T cell receptor beta chains from one sample, sequenced in a study of T cells in Graves' hyperthyroidism and ophthalmopathy. The CDR3 regions of TCR beta were amplified from RNA transcripts. A first-round RT-PCR of the TCR CDR3 used the HTBI primer set. In TCRdb, the multiplex PCR reads were re-called with MiXCR into one record per CDR3 protein. Here the sample spans approximately 610,000 distinct CDR3 sequences, roughly 15% being singletons. Specimen: blood. The receptor source for this set is a woman between 40 and 50 years old with Graves' ophthalmopathy.

Ten or more counts support this clonotype. The DNA of the CDR3 is TGTGCCAGCAGTTCCCCCCCCAGGGGGCGATCCCCAAGGGACACTGAAGCTTTCTTT. This gives the protein CASSSPPRGRSPRDTEAFF. J is TRBJ1-1 and V is TRBV6-2 or TRBV6-3; 8 bases align to TRBD1. The J segment lost 3 bases and the V segment lost 4 bases, leaving 19 bases of the junction unmatched. The germline gives CDR1 MNHEY, CDR2 SVGEGT. The CDR3 extends over 19 amino acids.

In this sample, this clonotype turned up many times. The J gene is TRBJ1-1, the V gene TRBV30; D may be TRBD1 (5 bases). The CDR3 is made up of 12 amino acids. V dropped 2 bases and J dropped 4 bases, with 8 bases sitting between them. CDR1 and CDR2 from the germline V gene are GTSNPN and SVGIG (reference sequence). As DNA, the CDR3 is TGTGCCTGGAGTCTTGGGGGCACTGAAGCTTTCTTT. Encoded protein: CAWSLGGTEAFF.

The chain employs TRBV15 and TRBJ2-2; D is perhaps TRBD2 (6 bases). This CDR3 has 14 residues. CDR1 is LNHNV, CDR2 YYDKDF, per germline (reference sequence). V shed 8 bases and J shed 3 bases, with 13 bases lying between them. The CDR3 loop reads CATGQRAHTGELFF. DNA of the CDR3: TGTGCCACCGGCCAGCGGGCTCACACCGGGGAGCTGTTTTTT.

This clonotype occurred many times. The chain recombines TRBV28 with TRBJ1-2; 12 bases are a match to TRBD1. CDR3 length equals 14 residues. V lost 6 bases, J lost 6 bases, and 5 bases stayed unmatched. Germline assignment: CDR1 MDHEN and CDR2 SYDVKM. CDR3 sequence (DNA): TGTGCCAGCAGGCCGGGACAGGGGGCAGATGGCTACACCTTC. This translates into CASRPGQGADGYTF.

In its sample, this clonotype was seen a few times. The chain couples TRBV28 to TRBJ1-1, with D perhaps TRBD1 (6 bases). Trimming took off 6 bases at V and 1 base at J, with 15 bases between the two ends. The CDR3 consists of 15 residues. Germline CDR1 is MDHEN and CDR2 is SYDVKM. The CDR3 protein is CASRRAGHKNTEAFF. CDR3 coding DNA: TGTGCCAGCAGGCGGGCGGGACACAAGAACACTGAAGCTTTCTTT.

This clonotype was seen ten or more times. V and J are TRBV4-3 and TRBJ1-1; D not resolved. CDR3 length: 16 residues. Trimming left V 0 bases short and J 7 bases short, with 18 bases between. Germline V CDR1 and CDR2: LGHNA, YSLEER. CDR3 sequence: CASSQEPLAYQYEAFF. The CDR3 nucleotides read TGCGCCAGCAGCCAAGAACCCCTGGCTTATCAGTATGAAGCTTTCTTT.

This clonotype has just a few counts. This chain links TRBV7-3 with TRBJ2-2; possible D gene TRBD1, 5 bases. Germline loops: CDR1 SGHTA, CDR2 FQGTGA. CDR3 length: 16 amino acids. Deletions cut 4 bases from V and 2 bases from J, with 14 bases between. The CDR3 protein is CASSSVGPLNTGELFF. CDR3 nucleotide sequence: TGTGCCAGCAGCTCCGTGGGGCCACTTAACACCGGGGAGCTGTTTTTT.

This clonotype was counted many times. J is TRBJ1-5 and V is TRBV7-8; 8 nucleotides align to TRBD1. J lost 1 base, V lost 3 bases, and 5 bases had no gene match. The CDR3 is 16 amino acids. Germline V gives CDR1 SGHVS, CDR2 FQNEAQ. CDR3 protein: CASSLTGDASNQPQHF. In nucleotides, the CDR3 is TGTGCCAGCAGCTTGACAGGGGACGCAAGCAATCAGCCCCAGCATTTT.

This clonotype has ten or more counts. This chain uses TRBV6-1 with TRBJ2-7, with TRBD2 identical over 7 bases. The CDR3 is made up of 16 amino acids. Germline CDR1 reads MNHNS; CDR2 reads SASEGT. V gave up 6 bases and J gave up 7 bases; unmatched junction bases: 18. CDR3 residues: CASRLSATSEPREQYF. CDR3 bases: TGTGCCAGCAGACTATCTGCTACTAGCGAGCCGAGAGAGCAGTACTTC.

Many counts were recorded for this clonotype. The V call is TRBV27, the J call TRBJ2-5; D is perhaps TRBD1 or TRBD2 (6 bases each). CDR1 MNHEY and CDR2 SMNVEV come from the germline V gene (reference sequence). Trimming took off 8 bases at V and 1 base at J, with 20 bases between the two ends. The CDR3 runs 16 residues. CDR3 sequence (DNA): TGTGCCAGCTCTCCAGGTGGGGGGCCGGTCCAAGAGACCCAGTACTTC. It encodes CASSPGGGPVQETQYF.

In its sample, this clonotype was seen many times. This chain links TRBV27 with TRBJ1-1; 8 bases are shared with TRBD1. With V trimmed by 6 bases and J by 5 bases, 17 bases remained unmatched. Germline V CDR1 and CDR2: MNHEY, SMNVEV (reference sequence). The CDR3 loop spans 17 amino acids. In nucleotides, the CDR3 is TGTGCCAGCAGCCCTCTTACGGTACAGGGGGTAGGGACTGAAGCTTTCTTT. Translated: CASSPLTVQGVGTEAFF.

This clonotype has ten or more counts. J is TRBJ2-7 and V is TRBV6-1, with a tentative D call TRBD1 (6 bases). The CDR3 consists of 13 residues. In germline, CDR1 is MNHNS, CDR2 SASEGT. V was shortened by 8 bases and J by 6 bases, with 17 bases between the two germline ends. CDR3 bases: TGTGCCAGCCTCCGAAGTACAGGGTCCGAGCAGTACTTC. This gives the protein CASLRSTGSEQYF.

To note about this clonotype: A much bigger clone sits one base away, suggesting this may be a read error. V gene TRBV4-3 combines with J gene TRBJ1-1; D is uncertain. Germline CDR1 LGHNA, CDR2 YSLEER. V gave up 3 bases and J gave up 0 bases, with 11 bases separating them. CDR3 length equals 15 residues. The CDR3 DNA is TGCGCCAGCAGCCACACCACAGCTATGAACACTGAAGCTTTCTTT. Protein: CASSHTTAMNTEAFF.

This clonotype was picked up a small number of times. The gene calls are TRBV7-2 and TRBJ2-5, with a possible D match to TRBD2 (6 bases). Germline CDR1 reads SGHTA; CDR2 reads FQGNSA. The ends were cut back, 5 bases at V and 1 base at J, with 17 bases in the middle. This CDR3 contains 16 residues. Written as DNA, the CDR3 is TGTGCCAGCAGCCGCCAATCTGGAGGGACCCAAGAGACCCAGTACTTC. It specifies CASSRQSGGTQETQYF.

This clonotype was seen ten or more times. The J gene is TRBJ2-2, the V gene TRBV5-1; 7 positions agree with TRBD1. Germline CDR1 SGHRS, CDR2 YFSETQ. This CDR3 is 15 amino acids long. J was trimmed by 5 bases and V by 4 bases; bases with no gene match: 8. CDR3: CASSQTGAGTGELFF. The CDR3, as DNA: TGCGCCAGCAGCCAAACAGGGGCCGGAACCGGGGAGCTGTTTTTT.

This clonotype was observed a handful of times. The V and J genes are TRBV7-9 and TRBJ1-1, with D possibly matching TRBD1 (6 bases). Per the germline V gene, CDR1 is SEHNR and CDR2 is FQNEAQ (reference sequence). This CDR3 region has 14 residues. V was clipped by 8 bases and J by 6 bases, with 19 bases between them. The CDR3 sequence is CASLRGGPGAEAFF. The CDR3 DNA reads TGTGCCAGCCTGAGGGGGGGTCCTGGGGCTGAAGCTTTCTTT.

This clonotype was picked up many times. The V call is TRBV6-5, the J call TRBJ1-3, with D unresolved. With 6 bases removed from V and 5 bases from J, the gap between germline ends came to 11 bases. Germline CDR1 MNHEY, CDR2 SVGAGI. This CDR3 contains 13 residues. The CDR3, as DNA: TGTGCCAGCAGCTTACAAACGAGAAACACCATATATTTT. It translates to CASSLQTRNTIYF.

Ten or more counts support this clonotype. The J gene is TRBJ2-5, the V gene TRBV29-1, with a tentative D call TRBD1 (5 bases). The V end was cut by 7 bases, the J end by 1 base, with 25 bases between. Germline V gene lookup returns CDR1 SQVTM and CDR2 ANQGSEA. The CDR3 has 17 residues. CDR3: CSGTVMTVFSPQETQYF. The CDR3 DNA follows: TGCAGCGGGACCGTCATGACAGTTTTTTCACCCCAAGAGACCCAGTACTTC.

This clonotype was seen only a few times. The CDR3 protein is CASSPSGTAVTGELFF. CDR3 coding DNA: TGTGCCAGTAGTCCTTCGGGGACAGCAGTCACCGGGGAGCTGTTTTTT. The chain is built from TRBV19 and TRBJ2-2; 7 nucleotides agree with TRBD1. The CDR3 is made up of 16 amino acids. V trimming: 5 bases; J trimming: 4 bases; junction bases outside the gene matches: 10. From germline, CDR1 is LNHDA and CDR2 SQIVND (reference sequence). The full variable domain, rest sourced from reference TRBV19 and TRBJ2-2, is DGGITQSPKYLFRKEGQNVTLSCEQNLNHDAMYWYRQDPGQGLRLIYYSQIVNDFQKGDIAEGYSVSREKKESFPLTVTSAQKNPTAFYLCASSPSGTAVTGELFFGEGSRLTVL.

This clonotype showed up many times. The chain combines TRBV7-2 with TRBJ1-5; 9 nucleotides line up with TRBD1. V was clipped by 6 bases and J by 3 bases; unmatched bases: 6. Germline V gene sequence: CDR1 SGHTA, CDR2 FQGNSA. The CDR3 loop spans 15 amino acids. The CDR3 bases are TGTGCCAGCAGTCTGGACAGGGGTTACAATCAGCCCCAGCATTTT. Translating it yields CASSLDRGYNQPQHF. Full variable domain (missing parts from reference TRBV7-2 and TRBJ1-5): GAGVSQSPSNKVTEKGKDVELRCDPISGHTALYWYRQSLGQGLEFLIYFQGNSAPDKSGLPSDRFSAERTGGSVSTLTIQRTQQEDSAVYLCASSLDRGYNQPQHFGDGTRLSIL.

CDR3 amino acids: CASSPGQGVGQPQHF. The CDR3 coding sequence is TGTGCCAGCAGTCCAGGGCAGGGGGTGGGTCAGCCCCAGCATTTT. The chain has TRBV12-3 or TRBV12-4 and TRBJ1-5; TRBD1 aligns across 7 bases. The CDR3 extends over 15 amino acids. The V gene end was trimmed by 5 bases and the J gene end by 6 bases; junction bases not matched to a gene: 10.

This clonotype was seen repeatedly, ten times or more. The chain combines TRBV6-4 with TRBJ2-2, with TRBD2 as a possible D gene (6 bases). Germline CDR1 and CDR2: MRHNA and SNTAGT. The CDR3 totals 14 residues. Trimming pared 2 bases from V and 6 bases from J, leaving 10 bases between. CDR3 sequence: CASSDLGGAGELFF. DNA for the CDR3: TGTGCCAGCAGTGACCTAGGAGGGGCCGGGGAGCTGTTTTTT.

The sample holds many counts of this clonotype. The chain recombines TRBV4-2 with TRBJ1-2, with D maybe TRBD1 (5 bases). Germline values: CDR1 LGHNA, CDR2 YNFKEQ. V was clipped by 0 bases and J by 4 bases, with 9 bases between them. The CDR3 sequence is 14 residues long. The CDR3 reads CASSQDKGVYGYTF. In nucleotides, the CDR3 is TGTGCCAGCAGCCAAGATAAAGGGGTCTATGGCTACACCTTC.